The 7 T cell receptor beta chains in this list originate from one sample, sequenced in a study of T cell repertoires and Cas9 in healthy adults. This table comes from immunoSEQ multiplex PCR, and its TCRdb copy is limited to in-frame clones, with some not included. The table lists more than 20,000 clones, just under 95% of them singletons, with approximately 0.77% in the top ten. Material for sequencing was CD4+ effector T cells (CD127+, CD25-, CD137-, CD154-) from PBMCs; culture status not recorded. These receptors were taken from a human donor in good health.

The V gene is TRBV7-2, the J gene TRBJ1-1; D is uncertain. Germline V gives CDR1 SGHTA, CDR2 FQGNSA. Deletions cut 5 bases from V and 4 bases from J, with 5 bases between. The CDR3 spans 11 residues. In nucleotides, the CDR3 is TGTGCCAGCAGCCCCCGCACTGAAGCTTTCTTT. Translation: CASSPRTEAFF. Supplemented by reference TRBV7-2 and TRBJ1-1, the full variable domain reads GAGVSQSPSNKVTEKGKDVELRCDPISGHTALYWYRQSLGQGLEFLIYFQGNSAPDKSGLPSDRFSAERTGGSVSTLTIQRTQQEDSAVYLCASSPRTEAFFGQGTRLTVV.

This clone occurred once. The junction does not match germline at one end; this may be a read error. This rearrangement joins TRBV19 to TRBJ1-6; 7 bases align to TRBD1. Germline V gene lookup returns CDR1 LNHDA and CDR2 SQIVND (reference sequence). CDR3 length: 16 amino acids. The CDR3 DNA reads as TGTGCCAGTAGTAGCCCTCACAGGGGTAATAATTTACCCCTCCACTTT. It specifies CASSSPHRGNNLPLHF.

The V gene is TRBV19, the J gene TRBJ1-5, with 9 bases lining up with TRBD1. The CDR3 contains 15 residues. The V gene's germline CDR1 is LNHDA and CDR2 SQIVND (reference sequence). V was clipped by 4 bases and J by 2 bases; unmatched bases: 3. The CDR3 nucleotides are TGTGCCAGTAGTACGACAGGGGGTGGCAATCAGCCCCAGCATTTT. It codes for CASSTTGGGNQPQHF.

The chain carries TRBV6-1 and TRBJ1-2; D may be TRBD1 (6 bases). V lost 6 bases and J lost 6, with 14 bases in between. Germline-derived CDR1 and CDR2 are MNHNS and SASEGT. The CDR3 sequence is 13 residues long. CDR3 nucleotide sequence: TGTGCCAGCAGGGCCGGGACAAAGGATGGCTACACCTTC. It specifies CASRAGTKDGYTF.

V is TRBV18 and J is TRBJ2-2, with D uncertain. CDR1 is KGHSH, CDR2 LQKENI, per germline. The germline V and J ends were trimmed by 3 bases and 6 bases, with 20 bases remaining between them. This CDR3 has 17 residues. The CDR3 DNA sequence: TGTGCCAGCTCACCCGTAATGTTTGAAGCCGCGCCCGGGGAGCTGTTTTTT. This codes for CASSPVMFEAAPGELFF.

The CDR3 DNA sequence: TGTGCCAGCAGTTGGGGGCGGAGTGGCTACACCTTC. This translates into CASSWGRSGYTF. The rearrangement uses TRBV28 and TRBJ1-2; D possibly corresponds to TRBD1 (6 bases). In germline, CDR1 is MDHEN, CDR2 SYDVKM. CDR3 length: 12 residues. Deletions cut 4 bases from V and 7 bases from J, with 10 bases between.

V usage is TRBV7-8 and J usage is TRBJ1-2, with TRBD1 as a possible D gene (5 bases). CDR1 and CDR2 (germline): SGHVS, FQNEAQ. V lost 2 bases to trimming and J lost 2 bases, with 9 bases between them. The CDR3 has 14 residues. The CDR3 region is CASSLRGTNYGYTF. Written as DNA, the CDR3 is TGTGCCAGCAGCTTACGGGGCACCAACTATGGCTACACCTTC.